This T cell receptor (beta chain) emerged from a study of shared clonotypes between healthy human individuals. Study-wide findings and caveats: Several donors held about 5% of naive CD4 clonotypes in common.

The CDR3 is 14 residues long. Germline-derived CDR1 and CDR2 are MDHEN and SYDVKM. Trimming took 7 bases from V and 3 from J; bases not matched to a gene: 3. Terminally differentiated effector memory CD45RA+ cells were excluded by CCR7 positive selection of CD45RO-negative cells. Free of recent acute infections or vaccinations, the donors were healthy HIV-negative adults. Clones were read by immunoSEQ multiplex PCR, and TCRdb kept only the in-frame ones, dropping some. The data contain approximately 650,000 clones, less than 97% of them singletons. Regarding this clone: Its antigen is not known.

The sequenced material came from naive CD8+ T cells sorted from blood. The receptor was derived from a woman under 40 in good health. The genes are TRBV28 and TRBJ2-2, with 9 bases that match TRBD1. Here the CDR3 DNA reads TGTGCCAGCACGCGGACAGGGGACACCGGGGAGCTGTTTTTT. Residues: CASTRTGDTGELFF.